Listed below are T cell receptor beta chains from one sample, sequenced in a study of cytomegalovirus exposure and HLA in healthy donors. Assay: immunoSEQ multiplex PCR; the TCRdb copy retains only in-frame clones and omits some. The sample holds about 140,000 clones; just over 70% are singletons and the top ten take 1.5% to 2%. What was sequenced was PBMCs. All receptors derive from a woman in her thirties in good health and CMV-seronegative. The CDR3 runs from the conserved cysteine through the conserved F or W. The D gene is left open where the match is weak. Clone size appears in some rows only: once, few, many, or a class for an expanded clone.

clone size	D gene	V gene	CDR3 protein
NA	NA	TRBV6-1	CASSEAQGSYNEQFF
NA	NA	TRBV29-1	CSVEGLNTEAFF
NA	NA	TRBV30	CAWSVRDTYTGELFF
NA	NA	TRBV7-8	CASSLGLETQYF
NA	TRBD2	TRBV28	CASSLGGREETQYF
once	TRBD2	TRBV28	CASSLAGLAGSTDTQYF
NA	TRBD2	TRBV30	CAWSVLASGRWETQYF
NA	NA	TRBV5-5	CASSFRTGGTTEAFF
NA	NA	TRBV5-6	CASSPNYSGNTIYF
NA	NA	TRBV10-3	CAIRDGGATNEKLFF
NA	NA	TRBV7-9	CASSPLATSGEAFF
NA	NA	TRBV28	CASGPGGPCGYTF
NA	NA	TRBV5-8	CASSLQRGIQYF
NA	TRBD2	TRBV7-2	CASSLPQLAGEQFF
once	TRBD1	TRBV28	CASSSNRGLGYTF
NA	NA	TRBV27	CASSSGTLEQYF
NA	TRBD2	TRBV5-1	CASSRLAGGPGGEQFF
NA	NA	TRBV9	CASSVAQFTEAFF
few	TRBD1	TRBV2	CASSGQGWNTEAFF
once	NA	TRBV27	CASCQGSTGELFF
NA	TRBD2	TRBV11-2	CASNAGGCIQYF
NA	NA	TRBV4-1	CASSQDRMGAYYNEQFF
NA	TRBD1	TRBV9	CASSAGTEETQYF
NA	TRBD2	TRBV5-5	CASSPGERGRTDTQYF
few	TRBD1	TRBV7-9	CASSPGQGDNSPLHF
NA	NA	TRBV21-1	CASRPGGEQFF
NA	NA	TRBV19	CAIGGTLIQPQHF
few	TRBD2	TRBV6-5	CASSSRLAANTGELFF
NA	TRBD2	TRBV5-1	CASSLGYQRGSYEQYF
NA	NA	TRBV5-1	CASSLGAAVDTIYF
NA	NA	TRBV7-9	CASSLSREVYNEQFF
NA	TRBD1	TRBV2	CASSERQGGELFF
NA	TRBD2	TRBV7-9	CASSLNSGEAFF
NA	NA	TRBV28	CARVAKGLNTEAFF
NA	TRBD2	TRBV6-1	CASSVAGGRNEQFF
NA	TRBD1	TRBV5-1	CASSLGAGGAKLFF
NA	NA	TRBV19	CASSIQITTYEQYF
NA	TRBD2	TRBV7-7	CASSPSTGGEQYF
NA	TRBD2	TRBV5-1	CASSSREGGGTGELFF
NA	NA	TRBV11-3	CASSLGPGTEAFF
NA	TRBD1	TRBV27	CASSYRGPPGDTQYF
NA	TRBD1	TRBV19	CASSDRGVRNQPQHF
NA	NA	TRBV19	CASTQSPGVNTQYF
NA	NA	TRBV11-2	CASSLTGQNSPLHF
few	TRBD1	TRBV4-1	CASSQGYPLGGQHTEAFF
NA	NA	TRBV4-1	CASSQAQNTEAFF
NA	TRBD2	TRBV6-5	CASSYSASGIGNEQFF
NA	NA	TRBV9	CASSVAGTYNSPLHF
NA	NA	TRBV5-1	CASSLGDTGGQPQHF
NA	NA	TRBV9	CASSPGHSGADEQFF
NA	NA	TRBV27	CASSLEGRLRYGYTF
NA	NA	TRBV7-9	CASSSLSRVGEKLFF
few	NA	TRBV27	CASSLSEEGETQYF
NA	NA	TRBV7-3	CASSMTANTGELFF
NA	TRBD2	TRBV19	CASSITTSGRRYF
NA	TRBD1	TRBV5-1	CASSLLGTDEKLFF